This entry is about one T cell receptor beta chain. The target antigen is unknown. Prior to sequencing, the ViraFEST assay stimulated PBMC with viral peptide pools, which expanded the antigen-specific CD4+ T cells. Investigators separated out CD4+ T cells once 10 days of culture had passed. Everyone in the study got two shots of either the BNT162b2 or mRNA-1273 vaccine. These data originate in a study of vaccination effects on CD4 cells after COVID-19. This table comes from immunoSEQ multiplex PCR, and its TCRdb copy is limited to in-frame clones, with some not included. The sample comprises roughly 71,000 clones, about 86% of which are singletons, and approximately 1.3% rests with the top ten. V trimming: 5 bases; J trimming: 7 bases; junction bases outside the gene matches: 11. Germline V gene lookup returns CDR1 KGHSH and CDR2 LQKENI. The CDR3 has 15 residues.

The sequenced sample was CD4+ T cells from PBMCs cultured with HCoV-229E spike peptides, obtained after COVID-19 vaccination. This chain links TRBV18 with TRBJ1-5; 7 nucleotides align to TRBD1. This sequence was found in a human donor who received a COVID-19 vaccine. The CDR3 protein is CASSDGQARGQPQHF. DNA for the CDR3: TGTGCCAGCTCAGACGGACAGGCCCGAGGGCAGCCCCAGCATTTT.